This T cell receptor (beta chain) comes out of a study of neurological immune-mediated disorders. The CDR3 is 15 amino acids. Germline V gives CDR1 MGHRA, CDR2 YSYEKL. The germline V and J ends were trimmed by 5 bases and 2 bases, with 16 bases remaining between them. This clonotype has just a few counts. Its antigen remains unknown. Synthesis of cDNA was accomplished via 5'RACE employing 10-nucleotide random UMIs. TCRdb re-called the 5' RACE reads with MiXCR, one entry per CDR3 protein. The table lists about 71,000 distinct CDR3 sequences, 4.5% of them singletons. The starting material, 2 million PBMCs stored at -80 C, gave rise to the unsorted libraries. Findings and limits, study-wide: HTLV-1-associated myelopathy had the most TCR clonal expansion, while multiple sclerosis had the least, a level that fell below healthy controls. The multiple sclerosis repertoire cluster was not associated with any clinical or MRI feature.

This TCR was sampled from a man aged 30 to 45 with multiple sclerosis. What was sequenced was PBMCs. V and J are TRBV4-1 and TRBJ2-7; D is undetermined. CDR3 DNA: TGCGCCAGCAGCTTCAACACCTTAGGGACCTACGAGCAGTACTTC. Protein product: CASSFNTLGTYEQYF.